The 30 T cell receptor beta chains presented below share a single source sample, sequenced in a study of cytomegalovirus exposure and HLA in healthy donors. Primers included in the PCR were 60 Vbeta and 13 Jbeta primers. The protocol was immunoSEQ multiplex PCR, while the TCRdb copy is restricted to in-frame clones and leaves out a portion. In the table there are about 79,000 clones, 65% to 70% of which are singletons. The sequenced sample consisted of PBMCs. Receptor source: a woman aged 45-59 years in good health and CMV-seropositive.

The chain employs TRBV12-5 and TRBJ1-2; D perhaps matches TRBD1 (5 bases). The V gene lost 2 bases and the J gene lost 6 bases, with 10 bases spanning the gap. The CDR3 consists of 13 residues. Germline CDR1 reads LGHNT; CDR2 reads FRNRAP. CDR3 sequence (DNA): TGTGCTAGTGGTTTGCAGGGATCGGATGGCTACACCTTC. This gives the protein CASGLQGSDGYTF.

The genes are TRBV6-5 and TRBJ2-7; TRBD2 might be the D (7 bases). CDR3 length equals 15 residues. Germline loops: CDR1 MNHEY, CDR2 SVGAGI. V shed 5 bases and J shed 6 bases, with 20 bases lying between them. CDR3 amino acids: CASSPGTPGGREQYF. The CDR3 bases are TGTGCCAGCAGTCCCGGGACACCGGGGGGTCGCGAGCAGTACTTC.

The chain couples TRBV5-4 to TRBJ2-7, with a weak D call TRBD1 (6 bases). V was trimmed by 4 bases and J by 6 bases, leaving 8 bases between them. Germline V CDR1 and CDR2: SGHNT, YYREEE (reference sequence). The CDR3 runs 11 residues. The CDR3 DNA reads as TGTGCCAGCAGCCAGGGGTTCGAGCAGTACTTC. Translation gives CASSQGFEQYF.

This clone was counted only a few times. The V call is TRBV6-1, the J call TRBJ1-3; the D gene is possibly TRBD1 (5 bases). With 6 bases removed from V and 2 bases from J, the gap between germline ends came to 14 bases. Germline V gene sequence: CDR1 MNHNS, CDR2 SASEGT. This CDR3 has 15 residues. The CDR3 DNA reads as TGTGCCAGCAGCGGCGGGGGAAGGGCTGGAAACACCATATATTTT. Protein sequence: CASSGGGRAGNTIYF.

The chain has TRBV30 and TRBJ1-2; 9 bases align to TRBD1. Germline CDR1 GTSNPN, CDR2 SVGIG (reference sequence). With 4 bases clipped from V and 0 bases from J, the junction kept 9 bases outside the gene matches. The CDR3 consists of 16 residues. The CDR3 here is CAWTRTGAFANYGYTF. The CDR3 DNA reads as TGTGCCTGGACACGGACAGGGGCCTTCGCTAACTATGGCTACACCTTC.

This chain connects TRBV28 to TRBJ2-2; TRBD1 is a possible D gene (8 bases). Germline assignment: CDR1 MDHEN and CDR2 SYDVKM. This CDR3 has 14 residues. With 6 bases removed from V and 7 bases from J, the gap between germline ends came to 15 bases. CDR3 bases: TGTGCCAGCAGCCCAACAGGGGGGGGCGGGGAGCTGTTTTTT. Encoded protein: CASSPTGGGGELFF. Together with reference TRBV28 and TRBJ2-2, the CDR3 gives the full variable domain: DVKVTQSSRYLVKRTGEKVFLECVQDMDHENMFWYRQDPGLGLRLIYFSYDVKMKEKGDIPEGYSVSREKKERFSLILESASTNQTSMYLCASSPTGGGGELFFGEGSRLTVL.

The chain carries TRBV5-6 and TRBJ1-4, with no clear D. This CDR3 comprises 12 residues. Germline V lookup: CDR1 SGHDT, CDR2 YYEEEE. V dropped 0 bases and J dropped 13 bases, with 10 bases sitting between them. CDR3 sequence: CASSLGRGRLFF. The DNA of the CDR3 is TGTGCCAGCAGCTTGGGCCGGGGAAGACTGTTTTTT.

This clone came up once. V and J are TRBV6-5 and TRBJ2-7; 8 bases fit TRBD1. V shed 0 bases and J 6 bases; nucleotides not matched to a gene: 7. This CDR3 region has 15 residues. CDR1 is MNHEY and CDR2 is SVGAGI in the germline V gene. The CDR3 DNA reads TGTGCCAGCAGTTACTCGTCGACAGGGGTCGGCGAGCAGTACGTC. Protein: CASSYSSTGVGEQYV.

V gene TRBV2 combines with J gene TRBJ2-2, with TRBD2 identical over 11 bases. V lost 7 bases, J lost 7 bases, and 11 bases stayed unmatched. Looked up from germline, CDR1 is SNHLY and CDR2 is FYNNEI. The CDR3 covers 16 residues. CDR3 nucleotide sequence: TGTGCCAGCAATCCAGAGGCTAGCGGGGGGATCGGGGAGCTGTTTTTT. It codes for CASNPEASGGIGELFF.

CDR3 sequence (DNA): TGTGCCAGCTCACAGGCGGGGGACCGGCCCCAGCATTTT. This sequence encodes CASSQAGDRPQHF. The genes are TRBV18 and TRBJ1-5, with D perhaps TRBD1 (5 bases). CDR1 and CDR2 (germline): KGHSH, LQKENI. The CDR3 runs 13 residues. V lost 4 bases, J lost 9 bases, and 13 bases lay in between. Drawing the rest from reference TRBV18 and TRBJ1-5, the complete variable domain is NAGVMQNPRHLVRRRGQEARLRCSPMKGHSHVYWYRQLPEEGLKFMVYLQKENIIDESGMPKERFSAEFPKEGPSILRIQQVVRGDSAAYFCASSQAGDRPQHFGDGTRLSIL.

The gene calls are TRBV11-3 and TRBJ2-3, with D possibly being TRBD1 (5 bases). CDR1 is SGHNT, CDR2 YENEEA, per germline. V lost 3 bases to trimming and J lost 4 bases, with 11 bases between them. The CDR3 loop spans 14 amino acids. CDR3 protein: CASSFRGRSDTQYF. Written as DNA, the CDR3 is TGTGCCAGCAGCTTTAGGGGCCGGTCAGATACGCAGTATTTT.

V is TRBV5-1 and J is TRBJ2-6; D is possibly TRBD1 (6 bases). Germline CDR1 and CDR2: SGHRS and YFSETQ. The CDR3 loop spans 16 amino acids. Trimming took off 6 bases at V and 0 bases at J, with 13 bases between the two ends. The CDR3 nucleotides read TGCGCCAGCAAGGAGTGGGGGCTCTCTGGGGCCAACGTCCTGACTTTC. It is translated as CASKEWGLSGANVLTF.

The rearrangement links TRBV2 to TRBJ2-3; tentatively, D is TRBD2 (7 bases). Germline CDR1 is SNHLY and CDR2 is FYNNEI. The CDR3 is made up of 14 amino acids. V gave up 5 bases and J gave up 5 bases, with 14 bases separating them. As DNA, the CDR3 is TGTGCCAGCAGTTTCGGGGGGCGGAAAGATACGCAGTATTTT. Encoded protein: CASSFGGRKDTQYF.

The rearrangement joins TRBV18 to TRBJ1-1; TRBD1 might be the D (6 bases). Trimming pared 3 bases from V and 0 bases from J, leaving 8 bases between. Germline V gene lookup returns CDR1 KGHSH and CDR2 LQKENI. CDR3 length: 14 amino acids. The CDR3 is CASSPGQMNTEAFF. The CDR3 DNA sequence: TGTGCCAGCTCACCCGGACAGATGAACACTGAAGCTTTCTTT.

The chain couples TRBV9 to TRBJ2-7; TRBD1 matches at 7 bases. Germline CDR1 SGDLS, CDR2 YYNGEE. V lost 0 bases and J lost 6; bases outside the gene matches: 3. This CDR3 spans 13 amino acids. In nucleotides, the CDR3 is TGTGCCAGCAGCGTAGGGGACAGAACCGAGCAGTACGTC. This sequence encodes CASSVGDRTEQYV.

The gene calls are TRBV30 and TRBJ2-7; TRBD1 might be the D (5 bases). The germline V gene encodes CDR1 GTSNPN and CDR2 SVGIG (reference sequence). The CDR3 has 14 amino acids. V gave up 4 bases and J gave up 0 bases, with 13 bases separating them. CDR3 sequence (DNA): TGTGCCTGGACTCAGCCAGGGTACTCCTACGAGCAGTACGTC. It translates to CAWTQPGYSYEQYV.

The chain links TRBV10-3 to TRBJ1-2; D uncertain. CDR1 is ENHRY and CDR2 is SYGVKD in the germline V gene. V lost 3 bases and J 6 bases, leaving 11 bases between the germline ends. This CDR3 is 13 amino acids long. The CDR3 is CAISDRLFDGYTF. CDR3 DNA sequence: TGTGCCATCAGTGACAGGCTCTTCGATGGCTACACCTTC.

The chain carries TRBV7-9 and TRBJ2-2; D call uncertain. The CDR3 runs to 14 residues. Trimming took 2 bases from V and 1 from J, leaving 5 bases between them. Germline values: CDR1 SEHNR, CDR2 FQNEAQ (reference sequence). CDR3 nucleotide sequence: TGTGCCAGCAGCTTACAGATGAACACCGGGGAGCTGTTTTTT. Amino acids: CASSLQMNTGELFF.

This chain joins TRBV6-5 and TRBJ1-5, with D possibly being TRBD1 (5 bases). Between the trimmed V and J ends, which lost 0 bases and 0 bases, there was a span of 6 bases. In germline, CDR1 is MNHEY, CDR2 SVGAGI. This CDR3 contains 15 residues. The CDR3 sequence is CASSYSRVSNQPQHF. The CDR3 DNA sequence: TGTGCCAGCAGTTACTCCAGGGTTAGCAATCAGCCCCAGCATTTT.

This clone was seen more than once but under ten times. The rearrangement links TRBV6-4 to TRBJ2-3; 7 bases map to TRBD2. Germline V gene lookup returns CDR1 MRHNA and CDR2 SNTAGT. V lost 3 bases to trimming and J lost 1 base; unmatched junction nucleotides: 1. CDR3 length equals 14 residues. The CDR3 region is CASSEAGGTDTQYF. In DNA form, the CDR3 reads TGTGCCAGCAGTGAGGCGGGGGGCACAGATACGCAGTATTTT.

This chain uses TRBV11-2 with TRBJ2-5; D may be TRBD2 (6 bases). The assigned J gene may be wrong: the sequence end matches TRBJ2-7 better. The CDR3 covers 17 residues. Germline-derived CDR1 and CDR2 are SGHAT and FQNNGV. CDR3 residues: CASSLDRGAGLTYEQYF. CDR3 DNA sequence: TGTGCCAGCAGCTTAGATCGGGGCGCGGGACTTACCTACGAGCAGTACTTC.

A few counts support this clone. The genes are TRBV19 and TRBJ2-1; D unclear. Deletions cut 3 bases from V and 5 bases from J, with 8 bases between. Germline V gene data show CDR1 as LNHDA and CDR2 as SQIVND (reference sequence). There are 13 residues in the CDR3. The chain's CDR3 is CASSISRNNEQFF. The DNA of the CDR3 is TGTGCCAGTAGTATTTCTCGTAACAATGAGCAGTTCTTC.

The genes are TRBV5-4 and TRBJ2-1; D remains unclear. The CDR3 has 12 amino acids. Trimming pared 3 bases from V and 9 bases from J, leaving 10 bases between. Germline CDR1 and CDR2: SGHNT and YYREEE (reference sequence). CDR3 protein: CASSYGLTEQFF. In nucleotides, the CDR3 is TGTGCCAGCAGCTACGGTCTCACTGAGCAGTTCTTC. The full variable domain, rest sourced from reference TRBV5-4 and TRBJ2-1, is ETGVTQSPTHLIKTRGQQVTLRCSSQSGHNTVSWYQQALGQGPQFIFQYYREEENGRGNFPPRFSGLQFPNYSSELNVNALELDDSALYLCASSYGLTEQFFGPGTRLTVL.

The chain joins TRBV7-2 to TRBJ1-5, with D perhaps matching TRBD1 (6 bases). The germline V gene has CDR1 SGHTA and CDR2 FQGNSA. V lost 0 bases and J lost 0, with 9 bases in between. This CDR3 has 16 residues. The CDR3 protein is CASSLAGTSSNQPQHF. Written as DNA, the CDR3 is TGTGCCAGCAGCTTAGCGGGGACATCTAGCAATCAGCCCCAGCATTTT.

This rearrangement joins TRBV2 to TRBJ1-5, with D possibly TRBD1 on 5 matching bases. The CDR3 totals 13 residues. V was shortened by 3 bases and J by 7 bases, with 10 bases between the two germline ends. The germline gives CDR1 SNHLY, CDR2 FYNNEI. Here the CDR3 DNA reads TGTGCCAGCAGTGACAGGGTTGAGCAGCCCCAGCATTTT. It yields the protein CASSDRVEQPQHF.

V and J are TRBV2 and TRBJ1-4; 10 positions agree with TRBD1. After removal of 11 bases from V and 6 bases from J, the junction contained 3 bases not matched to a gene. This CDR3 has 12 amino acids. CDR1 and CDR2 from the germline V gene are SNHLY and FYNNEI. The CDR3 nucleotides are TGTGCCGGGACAGGGGATCATGAAAAACTGTTTTTT. Translating it yields CAGTGDHEKLFF.

This chain joins TRBV7-2 and TRBJ2-5; D remains ambiguous. The CDR3 is 14 residues long. Looked up from germline, CDR1 is SGHTA and CDR2 is FQGNSA. The V gene lost 1 base and the J gene lost 4 bases, with 10 bases spanning the gap. The CDR3 DNA reads as TGTGCCAGCAGCTTAGGAGGTAGTGGAGAGACCCAGTACTTC. It encodes CASSLGGSGETQYF.

This clone was seen a few times. The rearrangement joins TRBV6-1 to TRBJ2-7; 11 bases line up with TRBD1. V dropped 5 bases and J dropped 4; count of bases not matched to a gene: 4. The CDR3 is made up of 14 amino acids. Germline values: CDR1 MNHNS, CDR2 SASEGT. The CDR3 sequence: CASSKDRGPYEQYF. DNA for the CDR3: TGTGCCAGCAGTAAGGACAGGGGGCCGTACGAGCAGTACTTC.

V is TRBV18 and J is TRBJ1-1, with D possibly TRBD1 on 6 matching bases. V was shortened by 6 bases and J by 7 bases, with 18 bases between the two germline ends. Germline CDR1 and CDR2: KGHSH and LQKENI. The CDR3 spans 14 residues. Here the CDR3 reads CASSNPGTTFEAFF. The CDR3 region has the DNA TGTGCCAGCTCGAACCCGGGGACAACCTTTGAAGCTTTCTTT.

This chain uses TRBV5-6 with TRBJ1-5, with 7 bases identical to TRBD1. Trimming removed 0 bases from V and 1 base from J; junction bases left unmatched: 4. Germline loops: CDR1 SGHDT, CDR2 YYEEEE. This CDR3 region has 16 residues. CDR3 loop: CASSLEGGWSNQPQHF. CDR3 in DNA: TGTGCCAGCAGCTTGGAAGGGGGCTGGAGCAATCAGCCCCAGCATTTT.